The present T cell receptor beta chain was sequenced within a study of control samples from healthy donors and cancer patients. Germline CDR1 MNHEY, CDR2 SMNVEV (reference sequence). V was pared by 5 bases and J by 9 bases, with 8 bases of the junction left unmatched. The CDR3 totals 15 residues. Produced via immunoSEQ multiplex PCR; TCRdb's table is partial and in-frame only. This sample has some 66,000 clones, with about 82% found just once. The genes are TRBV27 and TRBJ2-1; 12 positions match TRBD2. Sequences were obtained from blood. The sequence was collected from a man aged 35 to 55 in good health. As DNA, the CDR3 is TGTGCCAGCAGTGTAACTAGCGGGAGGCTCGGTGAGCAGTTCTTC. This gives the protein CASSVTSGRLGEQFF.